This T cell receptor beta chain stems from a study of blood T cell repertoires in COVID-19. Study summary: Italy, Spain and the United States were the sources of the convalescent and acute COVID-19 samples. PBMCs, B-cell-depleted T cells, or T cells provided the cDNA or gDNA that made up the material.

Study processing details: Estimation of nucleated cell counts relied on the amplification of reference gene primers. Generated by immunoSEQ multiplex PCR, the TCRdb table keeps only in-frame clones and is missing some. V and J calls and clone size are given by that table; D and trimming were obtained from the DNA. The table has a few hundred thousand clones, roughly 90% seen once. Patients of the Seattle cohort, enrolled during active infection, were followed longitudinally. V gave up 4 bases and J gave up 1 base; unmatched junction bases: 14. This CDR3 is 19 amino acids long. Germline lookup yields CDR1 SGHRS and CDR2 YFSETQ.

Sequencing was carried out using peripheral blood. The chain couples TRBV5-1 to TRBJ1-4; 9 bases map to TRBD1. This TCR was recovered from a woman aged 55-69 years with COVID-19, enrolled during active disease. The CDR3 DNA is TGCGCCAGCAGCCCCAAGTCACCGGGACAGGGCCTAACTAATGAAAAACTGTTTTTT. Its protein product is CASSPKSPGQGLTNEKLFF.